These 30 T cell receptor beta chains came from one sample sequenced in a study of blood T cell repertoires in COVID-19. The data were produced by immunoSEQ multiplex PCR, yet TCRdb's version contains in-frame clones alone and is incomplete. The data hold about 190,000 clones, with 84% observed a single time. Sequenced: PBMCs or T cells enriched from blood (not recorded which). The receptors come from a woman aged 30 to 39 who had been exposed to COVID-19.

The rearrangement links TRBV7-9 to TRBJ2-7, with 8 bases lining up with TRBD1. CDR1 is SEHNR and CDR2 is FQNEAQ in the germline V gene (reference sequence). The CDR3 runs to 14 residues. Losses at the gene ends were 4 bases for V and 4 bases for J; bases not matched to a gene: 6. For the CDR3, the DNA is TGTGCCAGCAGCTCGCAGGGGGCTTTTTACGAGCAGTACTTC. Translated, it gives CASSSQGAFYEQYF.

V is TRBV5-1 and J is TRBJ2-1; 12 nucleotides line up with TRBD2. The germline V gene has CDR1 SGHRS and CDR2 YFSETQ. The CDR3 loop spans 15 amino acids. V shed 4 bases and J 2 bases; nucleotides not matched to a gene: 1. The CDR3 nucleotides are TGCGCCAGCAGCCGGACTAGCGGGACCTACAATGAGCAGTTCTTC. Translated: CASSRTSGTYNEQFF.

This chain joins TRBV9 and TRBJ2-1; D possibly corresponds to TRBD2 (6 bases). The CDR3 runs 15 residues. Germline-derived CDR1 and CDR2 are SGDLS and YYNGEE. V lost 0 bases to trimming and J lost 2 bases, with 9 bases between them. The CDR3 nucleotides are TGTGCCAGCAGCGTAGGCGGGGATCCCTACAATGAGCAGTTCTTC. Protein product: CASSVGGDPYNEQFF.

This chain connects TRBV7-8 to TRBJ2-1; 8 bases map to TRBD1. The CDR3 is 17 residues long. With 2 bases clipped from V and 0 bases from J, the junction kept 6 bases outside the gene matches. CDR1 is SGHVS and CDR2 is FQNEAQ in the germline V gene. The CDR3 nucleotides read TGTGCCAGCAGCTTACTTACAGGGGGGAGCTCCTACAATGAGCAGTTCTTC. This gives the protein CASSLLTGGSSYNEQFF.

The chain joins TRBV7-9 to TRBJ2-2; no firm D call. V shed 7 bases and J shed 1 base, with 7 bases lying between them. CDR1 and CDR2 (germline): SEHNR, FQNEAQ (reference sequence). The CDR3 consists of 13 residues. CDR3 in DNA: TGTGCCAGCAACCCAGAGAACACCGGGGAGCTGTTTTTT. As protein: CASNPENTGELFF.

This chain joins TRBV6-5 and TRBJ2-7; D call uncertain. V lost 6 bases and J lost 1, with 13 bases in between. CDR3 length: 14 residues. The germline V gene encodes CDR1 MNHEY and CDR2 SVGAGI. In DNA form, the CDR3 reads TGTGCCAGCAGGTTTGACTCCCAGTCCTACGAGCAGTACTTC. Translating gives CASRFDSQSYEQYF.

This clone has only one observation. The chain combines TRBV2 with TRBJ2-3, with 7 positions matching TRBD1. Germline V gene lookup returns CDR1 SNHLY and CDR2 FYNNEI. CDR3 length: 15 residues. Germline trimming cut 3 bases from V and 5 bases from J; bases unmatched to any gene: 8. Written as DNA, the CDR3 is TGTGCCAGCAGTGACTTGACAGGGTCGGAAGATACGCAGTATTTT. It specifies CASSDLTGSEDTQYF.

CDR3 coding DNA: TGTGCCAGTGGGGACAGGGGAACCGGGGAGCTGTTTTTT. Its protein product is CASGDRGTGELFF. The J gene is TRBJ2-2, the V gene TRBV2; 10 bases are a match to TRBD1. From germline, CDR1 is SNHLY and CDR2 FYNNEI. CDR3 length: 13 residues. V lost 9 bases and J lost 5; bases outside the gene matches: 3.

This sequence joins TRBV2 and TRBJ2-7; TRBD1 might be the D (5 bases). V lost 6 bases and J 3 bases, leaving 9 bases between the germline ends. Germline CDR1 reads SNHLY; CDR2 reads FYNNEI. The CDR3 spans 12 residues. CDR3 protein: CASRQAGYEQYF. The DNA for the CDR3 is TGTGCCAGCAGACAGGCTGGCTACGAGCAGTACTTC.

The chain has TRBV12-3 or TRBV12-4 and TRBJ2-7; 9 bases align to TRBD2. The CDR3 runs 13 residues. The CDR3 sequence is CATSSGDPYEQYF. The DNA for the CDR3 is TGTGCGACATCTAGCGGGGATCCCTACGAGCAGTACTTC.

The chain recombines TRBV5-1 with TRBJ1-5; possibly TRBD1 for D (6 bases). The germline V gene has CDR1 SGHRS and CDR2 YFSETQ. This CDR3 is 15 amino acids long. The V gene lost 0 bases and the J gene lost 6 bases, with 13 bases spanning the gap. The CDR3 here is CASSLETGPAQPQHF. In DNA form, the CDR3 reads TGCGCCAGCAGCTTGGAAACAGGGCCGGCTCAGCCCCAGCATTTT. The variable domain in full, completed from reference TRBV5-1 and TRBJ1-5, reads KAGVTQTPRYLIKTRGQQVTLSCSPISGHRSVSWYQQTPGQGLQFLFEYFSETQRNKGNFPGRFSGRQFSNSRSEMNVSTLELGDSALYLCASSLETGPAQPQHFGDGTRLSIL.

The chain recombines TRBV27 with TRBJ1-2, with D maybe TRBD1 (5 bases). CDR1 MNHEY and CDR2 SMNVEV come from the germline V gene (reference sequence). The CDR3 runs 14 residues. Trimming pared 6 bases from V and 6 bases from J, leaving 17 bases between. Here the CDR3 DNA reads TGTGCCAGCAGCCGATTGGGGGGGTGGGATGGCTACACCTTC. Amino acid sequence: CASSRLGGWDGYTF.

The genes are TRBV4-3 and TRBJ2-2, with 10 nucleotides matching TRBD2. The germline gives CDR1 LGHNA, CDR2 YSLEER. CDR3 length equals 17 residues. Losses at the gene ends were 5 bases for V and 0 bases for J; bases not matched to a gene: 6. The CDR3 sequence: CASSSQLAGTNTGELFF. CDR3 sequence (DNA): TGCGCCAGCAGCTCCCAACTAGCGGGGACGAACACCGGGGAGCTGTTTTTT.

This chain connects TRBV9 to TRBJ2-1, with D perhaps matching TRBD2 (6 bases). The CDR3 covers 14 residues. V lost 3 bases and J 8 bases, leaving 15 bases between the germline ends. Germline V lookup: CDR1 SGDLS, CDR2 YYNGEE. The CDR3 protein is CASSGGDPGDEQFF. CDR3 nucleotides: TGTGCCAGCAGCGGCGGGGACCCCGGAGATGAGCAGTTCTTC.

The rearrangement uses TRBV6-5 and TRBJ1-1; 7 bases map to TRBD1. The CDR3 runs to 13 residues. After removal of 6 bases from V and 7 bases from J, the junction contained 8 bases not matched to a gene. Germline V CDR1 and CDR2: MNHEY, SVGAGI. CDR3 DNA: TGTGCCAGCAGGAAGACAGGGTGGGATGAAGCTTTCTTT. It codes for CASRKTGWDEAFF.

V is TRBV19 and J is TRBJ1-4; D not resolved. CDR1 LNHDA and CDR2 SQIVND come from the germline V gene (reference sequence). The CDR3 runs 14 residues. The V end lost 8 bases, the J end lost 8 bases, and 18 bases lay between the germline ends. CDR3 DNA sequence: TGTGCCAGTCGGGGTCTGGTGCCGGGGGAAAAACTGTTTTTT. Its translation is CASRGLVPGEKLFF.

In this sample, this clone turned up a few times. This chain uses TRBV5-8 with TRBJ1-1, with D uncertain. The CDR3 length is 16 residues. The V gene's germline CDR1 is SGHTS and CDR2 YDEGEE. V lost 9 bases, J lost 0 bases, and 21 bases lay in between. CDR3 protein: CATHSLLDPMNTEAFF. CDR3 in DNA: TGTGCCACCCACAGTTTATTAGACCCTATGAACACTGAAGCTTTCTTT.

This chain connects TRBV21-1 to TRBJ1-4. TRBV21-1 is described as a pseudogene. The CDR3 loop spans 14 amino acids. CDR3 loop: CASSERLKREKLFF. CDR3 in DNA: TGTGCCAGCAGCGAAAGGTTGAAGAGGGAAAAACTGTTTTTT.

The chain joins TRBV15 to TRBJ2-1; tentative D call: TRBD1 (6 bases). This CDR3 region has 15 residues. Germline values: CDR1 LNHNV, CDR2 YYDKDF (reference sequence). V was trimmed by 0 bases and J by 0 bases, leaving 6 bases between them. The CDR3 DNA is TGTGCCACCAGCAGAGAAGGGGGCTCCTACAATGAGCAGTTCTTC. Encoded protein: CATSREGGSYNEQFF.

V gene TRBV9 combines with J gene TRBJ2-7, with D possibly being TRBD2 (5 bases). Germline V gene sequence: CDR1 SGDLS, CDR2 YYNGEE. There are 13 residues in the CDR3. Trimming left V 0 bases short and J 7 bases short, with 11 bases between. The CDR3 sequence: CASSVDPPGEQYF. The CDR3, as DNA: TGTGCCAGCAGCGTAGATCCTCCGGGGGAGCAGTACTTC.

The chain carries TRBV28 and TRBJ1-2; TRBD1 matches 7 bases. The CDR3 has 14 amino acids. V gave up 5 bases and J gave up 3 bases; unmatched junction bases: 6. The germline V gene has CDR1 MDHEN and CDR2 SYDVKM. The CDR3 region is CASSPPQGDYGYTF. The CDR3 DNA reads TGTGCCAGCAGTCCCCCGCAGGGGGACTATGGCTACACCTTC.

J is TRBJ1-1 and V is TRBV23-1, with unresolved D. TRBV23-1 qualifies as an ORF whose function is uncertain. The length of the CDR3 is 15 residues. V lost 0 bases and J lost 3, with 11 bases in between. This CDR3 is CASSQSVGRYTEAFF. The CDR3 nucleotides read TGCGCCAGCAGTCAATCAGTGGGGAGGTACACTGAAGCTTTCTTT.

The DNA for the CDR3 is TGTGCCAGCAGCTTAGCAAGACTAGCGGATTTCCCGTGGAATGAGCAGTTCTTC. This sequence encodes CASSLARLADFPWNEQFF. The chain employs TRBV7-2 and TRBJ2-1; 9 nucleotides agree with TRBD2. CDR3 length: 18 residues. V lost 0 bases to trimming and J lost 7 bases; unmatched junction nucleotides: 13. Germline V gene lookup returns CDR1 SGHTA and CDR2 FQGNSA.

This clone was detected once. The rearrangement links TRBV6-2 or TRBV6-3 to TRBJ2-3; 7 bases are shared with TRBD2. This CDR3 region has 15 residues. V was clipped by 5 bases and J by 6 bases; unmatched bases: 11. The germline gives CDR1 MNHEY, CDR2 SVGEGT. DNA of the CDR3: TGTGCCAGCAGTCCGGGGAAGTGGGAGGGTGATACGCAGTATTTT. Translated: CASSPGKWEGDTQYF.

The V call is TRBV10-3, the J call TRBJ2-1, with 11 nucleotides matching TRBD2. J gave up 6 bases and V 5 bases, and 9 bases lay outside the gene matches. The CDR3 runs to 16 residues. Looked up from germline, CDR1 is ENHRY and CDR2 is SYGVKD. CDR3 amino acids: CAISFTGTSGPNEQFF. CDR3 sequence (DNA): TGTGCCATCAGTTTTACCGGGACTAGCGGACCCAATGAGCAGTTCTTC.

The genes are TRBV4-1 and TRBJ2-5; maybe TRBD2 (7 bases). Per the germline V gene, CDR1 is MGHRA and CDR2 is YSYEKL. Deletions cut 8 bases from V and 2 bases from J, with 12 bases between. The CDR3 has 13 amino acids. CDR3 region: CASVGGPQETQYF. The CDR3 DNA follows: TGCGCCAGCGTCGGGGGGCCTCAAGAGACCCAGTACTTC.

The chain uses TRBV10-1 and TRBJ1-5; D ambiguous. V was trimmed by 6 bases and J by 4 bases, leaving 10 bases between them. The germline gives CDR1 WNHNN, CDR2 SYGVQD (reference sequence). This CDR3 has 13 residues. The CDR3 here is CASSYRNNQPQHF. The CDR3 bases are TGCGCCAGCAGCTACAGAAATAATCAGCCCCAGCATTTT.

The gene calls are TRBV7-8 and TRBJ2-3; TRBD2 might be the D (5 bases). The CDR3 is 17 amino acids. Germline lookup yields CDR1 SGHVS and CDR2 FQNEAQ. Trimming pared 6 bases from V and 5 bases from J, leaving 24 bases between. CDR3 DNA sequence: TGTGCCAGCAGTCCCCTCCGGCTGAGGGCAAGCGAAGATACGCAGTATTTT. Translation gives CASSPLRLRASEDTQYF.

This chain connects TRBV5-1 to TRBJ2-1; TRBD2 agrees at 8 bases. Germline CDR1 SGHRS, CDR2 YFSETQ. The CDR3 is made up of 16 amino acids. Trimming cost V 3 bases and J 9 bases; bases outside gene matches: 14. As DNA, the CDR3 is TGCGCCAGCAGCTCATCCGGCTCCGGGGGGGCTACTGAGCAGTTCTTC. Translated: CASSSSGSGGATEQFF.

This clone was detected ten times or more. The V and J genes are TRBV18 and TRBJ1-5, with a possible D match to TRBD1 (6 bases). Germline V lookup: CDR1 KGHSH, CDR2 LQKENI. The CDR3 runs to 15 residues. Trimming shortened V by 3 bases and J by 0 bases, and 9 bases separated the two germline ends. The CDR3, as DNA: TGTGCCAGCTCACCGGACAGATATAGCAATCAGCCCCAGCATTTT. Amino acid sequence: CASSPDRYSNQPQHF.